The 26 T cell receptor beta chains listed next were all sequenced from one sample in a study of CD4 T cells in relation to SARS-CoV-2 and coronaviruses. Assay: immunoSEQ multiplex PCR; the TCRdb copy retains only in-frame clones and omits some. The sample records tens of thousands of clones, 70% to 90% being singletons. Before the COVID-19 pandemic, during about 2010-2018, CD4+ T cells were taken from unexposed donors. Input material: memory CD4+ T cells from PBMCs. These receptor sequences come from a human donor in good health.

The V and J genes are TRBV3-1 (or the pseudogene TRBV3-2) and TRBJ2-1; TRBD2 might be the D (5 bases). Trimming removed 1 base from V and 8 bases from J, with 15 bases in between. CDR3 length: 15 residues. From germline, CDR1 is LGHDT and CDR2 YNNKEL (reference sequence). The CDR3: CASSQGGSFADEQFF. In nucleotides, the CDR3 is TGTGCCAGCAGCCAAGGTGGGAGTTTCGCGGATGAGCAGTTCTTC.

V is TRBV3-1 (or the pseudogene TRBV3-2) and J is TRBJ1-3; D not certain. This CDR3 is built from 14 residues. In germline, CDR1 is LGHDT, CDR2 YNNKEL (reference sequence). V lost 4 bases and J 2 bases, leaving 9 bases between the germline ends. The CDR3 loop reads CASSPLGPGNTIYF. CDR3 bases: TGTGCCAGCAGCCCCCTAGGCCCTGGAAACACCATATATTTT.

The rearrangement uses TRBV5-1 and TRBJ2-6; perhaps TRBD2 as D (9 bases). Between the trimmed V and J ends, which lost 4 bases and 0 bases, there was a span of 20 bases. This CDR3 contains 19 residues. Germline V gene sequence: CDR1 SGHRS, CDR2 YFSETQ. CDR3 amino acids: CASSRDRTSALSGANVLTF. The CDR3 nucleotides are TGCGCCAGCAGCAGGGACAGGACTAGCGCACTCTCTGGGGCCAACGTCCTGACTTTC.

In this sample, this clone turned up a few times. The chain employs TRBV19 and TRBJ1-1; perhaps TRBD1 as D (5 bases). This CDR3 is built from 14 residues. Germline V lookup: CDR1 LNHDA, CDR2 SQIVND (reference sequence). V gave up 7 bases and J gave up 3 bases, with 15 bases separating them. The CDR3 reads CASTRAGVHTEAFF. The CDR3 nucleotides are TGTGCCAGTACCAGAGCGGGGGTTCACACTGAAGCTTTCTTT.

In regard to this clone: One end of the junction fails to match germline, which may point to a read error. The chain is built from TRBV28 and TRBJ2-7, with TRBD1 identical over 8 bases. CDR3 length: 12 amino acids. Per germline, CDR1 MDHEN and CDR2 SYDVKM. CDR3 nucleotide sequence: TGTGCCAGCAGTTTTGCCTCAGGGGGCTGGGACTTC. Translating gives CASSFASGGWDF.

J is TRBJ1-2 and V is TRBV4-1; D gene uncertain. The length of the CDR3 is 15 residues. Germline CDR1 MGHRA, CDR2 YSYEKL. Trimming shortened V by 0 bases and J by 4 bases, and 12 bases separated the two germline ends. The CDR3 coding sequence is TGCGCCAGCAGCCAAGATCCGAATTGGCTCTATGGCTACACCTTC. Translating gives CASSQDPNWLYGYTF.

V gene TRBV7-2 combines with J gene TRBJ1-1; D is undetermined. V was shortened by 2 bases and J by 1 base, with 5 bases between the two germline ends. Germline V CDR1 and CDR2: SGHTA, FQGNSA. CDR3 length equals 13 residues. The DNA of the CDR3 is TGTGCCAGCAGCTTACGTAGGAACACTGAAGCTTTCTTT. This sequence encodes CASSLRRNTEAFF.

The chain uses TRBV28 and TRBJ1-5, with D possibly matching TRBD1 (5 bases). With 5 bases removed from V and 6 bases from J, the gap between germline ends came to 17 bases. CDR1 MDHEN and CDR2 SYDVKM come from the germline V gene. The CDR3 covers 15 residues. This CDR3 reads CASSTPGGLGQPQHF. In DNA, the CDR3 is TGTGCCAGCAGTACCCCGGGGGGATTGGGTCAGCCCCAGCATTTT. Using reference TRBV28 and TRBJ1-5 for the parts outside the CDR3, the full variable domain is DVKVTQSSRYLVKRTGEKVFLECVQDMDHENMFWYRQDPGLGLRLIYFSYDVKMKEKGDIPEGYSVSREKKERFSLILESASTNQTSMYLCASSTPGGLGQPQHFGDGTRLSIL.

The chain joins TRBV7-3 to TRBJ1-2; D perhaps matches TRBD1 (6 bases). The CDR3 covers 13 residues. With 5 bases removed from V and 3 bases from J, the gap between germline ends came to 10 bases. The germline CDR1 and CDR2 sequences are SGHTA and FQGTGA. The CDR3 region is CASSNGQHYGYTF. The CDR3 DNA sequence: TGTGCCAGCAGCAACGGACAGCACTATGGCTACACCTTC.

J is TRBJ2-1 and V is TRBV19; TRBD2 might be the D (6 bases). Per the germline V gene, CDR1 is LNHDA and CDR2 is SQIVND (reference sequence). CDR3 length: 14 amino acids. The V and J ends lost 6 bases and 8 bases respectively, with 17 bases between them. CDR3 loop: CASRAGQVKDEQFF. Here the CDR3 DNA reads TGTGCCAGTAGGGCGGGGCAGGTTAAGGATGAGCAGTTCTTC.

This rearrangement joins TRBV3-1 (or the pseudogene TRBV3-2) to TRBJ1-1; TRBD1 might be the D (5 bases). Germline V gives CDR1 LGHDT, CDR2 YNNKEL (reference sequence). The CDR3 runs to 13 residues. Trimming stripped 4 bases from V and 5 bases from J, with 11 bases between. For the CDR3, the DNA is TGTGCCAGCAGCCTCGCAGGGAGGACTGAAGCTTTCTTT. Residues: CASSLAGRTEAFF.

The CDR3 loop is CASRPGTSYGLEQYF. CDR3 in DNA: TGTGCCAGCAGACCAGGGACATCCTACGGGCTCGAGCAGTACTTC. V and J are TRBV28 and TRBJ2-7; D might be TRBD1 (6 bases). Germline V gene lookup returns CDR1 MDHEN and CDR2 SYDVKM. The CDR3 is 15 residues long. Trimming left V 6 bases short and J 6 bases short, with 21 bases between.

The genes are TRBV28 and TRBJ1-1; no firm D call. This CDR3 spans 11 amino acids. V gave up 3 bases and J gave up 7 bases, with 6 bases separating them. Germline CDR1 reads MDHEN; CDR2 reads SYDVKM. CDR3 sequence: CASSFYSEAFF. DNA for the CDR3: TGTGCCAGCAGTTTCTACAGTGAAGCTTTCTTT.

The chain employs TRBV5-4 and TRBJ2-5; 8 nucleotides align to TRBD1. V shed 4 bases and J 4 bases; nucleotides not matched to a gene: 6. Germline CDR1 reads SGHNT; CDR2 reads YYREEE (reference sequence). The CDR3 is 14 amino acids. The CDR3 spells CASSLDRVAETQYF. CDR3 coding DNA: TGTGCCAGCAGCCTGGACAGGGTGGCAGAGACCCAGTACTTC.

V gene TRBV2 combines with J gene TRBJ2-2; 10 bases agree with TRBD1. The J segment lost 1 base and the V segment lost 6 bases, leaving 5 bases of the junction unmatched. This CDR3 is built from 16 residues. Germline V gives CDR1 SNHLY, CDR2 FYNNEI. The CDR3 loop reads CASSGDRGVNTGELFF. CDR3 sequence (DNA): TGTGCCAGCAGCGGGGACAGGGGCGTGAACACCGGGGAGCTGTTTTTT. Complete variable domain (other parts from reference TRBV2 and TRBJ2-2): EPEVTQTPSHQVTQMGQEVILRCVPISNHLYFYWYRQILGQKVEFLVSFYNNEISEKSEIFDDQFSVERPDGSNFTLKIRSTKLEDSAMYFCASSGDRGVNTGELFFGEGSRLTVL.

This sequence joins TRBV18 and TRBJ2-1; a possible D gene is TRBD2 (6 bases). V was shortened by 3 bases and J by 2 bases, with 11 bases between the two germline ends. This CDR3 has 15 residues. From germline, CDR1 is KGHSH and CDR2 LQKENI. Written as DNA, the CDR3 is TGTGCCAGCTCACCGTCGGAGGGCCCCTACAATGAGCAGTTCTTC. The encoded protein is CASSPSEGPYNEQFF.

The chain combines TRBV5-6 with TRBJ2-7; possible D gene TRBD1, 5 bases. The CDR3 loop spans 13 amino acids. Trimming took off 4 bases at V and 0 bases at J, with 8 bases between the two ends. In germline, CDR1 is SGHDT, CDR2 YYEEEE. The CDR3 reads CASSLTASYEQYF. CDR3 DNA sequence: TGTGCCAGCAGCCTGACAGCCTCCTACGAGCAGTACTTC.

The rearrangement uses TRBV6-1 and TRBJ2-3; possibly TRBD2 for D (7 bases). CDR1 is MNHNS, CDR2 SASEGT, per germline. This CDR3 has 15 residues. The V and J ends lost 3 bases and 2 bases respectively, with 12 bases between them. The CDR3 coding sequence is TGTGCCAGCAGTGAGGGGGGGCTATCCACAGATACGCAGTATTTT. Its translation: CASSEGGLSTDTQYF.

The CDR3 nucleotides read TGTGCCAGCAGCCAAAAGGGGGAGCAGTACTTC. It translates to CASSQKGEQYF. The chain carries TRBV3-1 (or the pseudogene TRBV3-2) and TRBJ2-7, with D possibly TRBD1 on 5 matching bases. The CDR3 sequence is 11 residues long. Germline V gives CDR1 LGHDT, CDR2 YNNKEL (reference sequence). V was clipped by 2 bases and J by 7 bases, with 6 bases between them.

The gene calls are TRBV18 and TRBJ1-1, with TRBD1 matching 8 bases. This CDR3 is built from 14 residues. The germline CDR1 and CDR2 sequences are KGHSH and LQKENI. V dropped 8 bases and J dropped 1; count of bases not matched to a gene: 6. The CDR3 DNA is TGTGCCAGCGTTACAGGGGGTCCGAACACTGAAGCTTTCTTT. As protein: CASVTGGPNTEAFF.

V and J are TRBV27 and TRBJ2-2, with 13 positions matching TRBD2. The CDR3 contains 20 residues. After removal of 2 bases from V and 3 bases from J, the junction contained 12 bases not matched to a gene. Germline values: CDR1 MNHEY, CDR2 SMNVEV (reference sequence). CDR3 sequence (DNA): TGTGCCAGCAGTTTAACTCGGACTAGCGGGAGAGTCCGGGACACCGGGGAGCTGTTTTTT. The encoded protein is CASSLTRTSGRVRDTGELFF.

For the CDR3, the DNA is TGTGCCAGCAGTCTGTCGGGACAGGGGGGCTACAATGAGCAGTTCTTC. Protein product: CASSLSGQGGYNEQFF. The chain employs TRBV27 and TRBJ2-1, with 11 positions matching TRBD1. Germline lookup yields CDR1 MNHEY and CDR2 SMNVEV (reference sequence). CDR3 size: 16 residues. The V segment lost 5 bases and the J segment 3 bases; nucleotides outside the gene matches: 6.

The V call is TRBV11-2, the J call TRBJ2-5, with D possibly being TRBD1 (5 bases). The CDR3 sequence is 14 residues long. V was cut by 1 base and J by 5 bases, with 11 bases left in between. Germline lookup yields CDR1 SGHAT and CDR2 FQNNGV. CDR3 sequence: CASSLALGRETQYF. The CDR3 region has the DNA TGTGCCAGCAGCTTAGCGTTGGGGCGGGAGACCCAGTACTTC.

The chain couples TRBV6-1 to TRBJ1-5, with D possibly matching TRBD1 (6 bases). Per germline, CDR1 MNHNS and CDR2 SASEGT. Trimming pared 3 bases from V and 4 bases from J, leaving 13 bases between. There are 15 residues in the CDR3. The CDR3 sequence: CASSDLGGGNQPQHF. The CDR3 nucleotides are TGTGCCAGCAGTGATTTAGGGGGGGGAAATCAGCCCCAGCATTTT.

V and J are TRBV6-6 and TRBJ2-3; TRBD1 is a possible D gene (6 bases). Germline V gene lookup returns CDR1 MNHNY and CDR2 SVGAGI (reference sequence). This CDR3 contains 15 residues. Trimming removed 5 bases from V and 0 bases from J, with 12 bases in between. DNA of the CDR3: TGTGCCAGCAGTGATGGACAGTCTAGCACAGATACGCAGTATTTT. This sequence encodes CASSDGQSSTDTQYF.

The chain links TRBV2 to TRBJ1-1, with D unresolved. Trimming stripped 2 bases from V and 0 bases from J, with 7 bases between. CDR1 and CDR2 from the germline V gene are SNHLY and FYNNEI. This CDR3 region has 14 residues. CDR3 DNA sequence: TGTGCCAGCAGTGAAAGGTCAGTGAACACTGAAGCTTTCTTT. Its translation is CASSERSVNTEAFF.